These 27 T cell receptor beta chains originate from one sample sequenced in a study of cytotoxic CD8 clonotypes in ibrutinib-treated CLL. Data came from immunoSEQ multiplex PCR; TCRdb stores just in-frame clones and leaves some out. This table holds 200,000 to 250,000 clones, roughly three quarters found once. The sample consisted of PBMCs, taken after 12 months of ibrutinib treatment. All receptors come from a human donor with chronic lymphocytic leukemia.

The chain carries TRBV28 and TRBJ2-5, with D possibly being TRBD2 (6 bases). V was clipped by 8 bases and J by 5 bases, with 12 bases between them. The V gene's germline CDR1 is MDHEN and CDR2 SYDVKM. This CDR3 comprises 12 residues. This chain's CDR3 is CASATSRETQYF. The CDR3 coding sequence is TGTGCCAGCGCCACTAGCCGGGAGACCCAGTACTTC.

The rearrangement uses TRBV7-6 and TRBJ2-1; D is unresolved. Germline V lookup: CDR1 SGHVS, CDR2 FNYEAQ. V was shortened by 5 bases and J by 8 bases, with 10 bases between the two germline ends. CDR3 length: 12 residues. CDR3 protein: CASSPAGDEQFF. The CDR3 nucleotides read TGTGCCAGCAGCCCCGCAGGAGATGAGCAGTTCTTC.

The V and J genes are TRBV7-2 and TRBJ2-3; D call uncertain. Trimming left V 4 bases short and J 8 bases short, with 10 bases between. Germline-derived CDR1 and CDR2 are SGHTA and FQGNSA. The CDR3 is 12 amino acids. The CDR3 DNA reads TGTGCCAGCAGCTCAGACCCGGGTACGCAGTATTTT. This encodes CASSSDPGTQYF.

The chain has TRBV29-1 and TRBJ2-7, with D unclear. V lost 5 bases and J 0 bases, leaving 11 bases between the germline ends. The CDR3 totals 13 residues. Germline V lookup: CDR1 SQVTM, CDR2 ANQGSEA. The CDR3 DNA reads as TGCAGCGTTCGGCCTCGAAGCTCCTACGAGCAGTACTTC. Its protein is CSVRPRSSYEQYF.

This chain uses TRBV6-1 with TRBJ1-5; 8 nucleotides match TRBD1. This CDR3 comprises 17 residues. The trim removed 1 base at V and 0 bases at J, leaving 5 bases unmatched. The germline CDR1 and CDR2 sequences are MNHNS and SASEGT. CDR3 sequence: CASSEVGQVNSNQPQHF. The CDR3 region has the DNA TGTGCCAGCAGTGAAGTGGGACAGGTTAATAGCAATCAGCCCCAGCATTTT.

The chain combines TRBV7-9 with TRBJ1-4, with 7 bases aligning to TRBD1. CDR1 is SEHNR and CDR2 is FQNEAQ in the germline V gene (reference sequence). The CDR3 runs 15 residues. V trimming: 5 bases; J trimming: 3 bases; junction bases outside the gene matches: 6. The CDR3 region is CASSTRDSPNEKLFF. The CDR3 DNA is TGTGCCAGCAGCACCCGGGACAGCCCTAATGAAAAACTGTTTTTT.

The chain has TRBV7-3 and TRBJ2-2; tentatively, D is TRBD2 (6 bases). Trimming took off 5 bases at V and 6 bases at J, with 16 bases between the two ends. The CDR3 sequence is 15 residues long. In germline, CDR1 is SGHTA, CDR2 FQGTGA. The DNA for the CDR3 is TGTGCCAGCAGCCCCCGGACTACCTTATCCGGGGAGCTGTTTTTT. Translated: CASSPRTTLSGELFF.

In this sample, this clone turned up a few times. This chain uses TRBV9 with TRBJ2-1; 8 nucleotides line up with TRBD2. There are 13 residues in the CDR3. With V trimmed by 3 bases and J by 6 bases, 2 bases remained unmatched. Per the germline V gene, CDR1 is SGDLS and CDR2 is YYNGEE. Here the CDR3 reads CASSGSGGNEQFF. CDR3 DNA sequence: TGTGCCAGCAGCGGAAGCGGGGGCAATGAGCAGTTCTTC.

V is TRBV5-1 and J is TRBJ1-2; D is ambiguous. Between the trimmed V and J ends, which lost 0 bases and 0 bases, there was a span of 6 bases. CDR1 is SGHRS and CDR2 is YFSETQ in the germline V gene. The CDR3 totals 14 residues. CDR3 coding DNA: TGCGCCAGCAGCTTGGAGGCGACTAACTATGGCTACACCTTC. Translation: CASSLEATNYGYTF.

The CDR3 reads CASSYSARAEAFF. In DNA form, the CDR3 reads TGTGCCAGCAGTTACTCGGCCCGCGCTGAAGCTTTCTTT. This sequence joins TRBV6-6 and TRBJ1-1; the D is unclear. Germline CDR1 MNHNY, CDR2 SVGAGI (reference sequence). Deletions cut 0 bases from V and 6 bases from J, with 8 bases between. This CDR3 comprises 13 residues.

The chain uses TRBV6-5 and TRBJ2-7; unclear D gene. The V gene's germline CDR1 is MNHEY and CDR2 SVGAGI. Between the trimmed V and J ends, which lost 9 bases and 5 bases, there was a span of 8 bases. The CDR3 runs 10 residues. CDR3 residues: CASGQHEQYF. The CDR3 DNA reads as TGTGCCAGTGGGCAACACGAGCAGTACTTC.

The CDR3 sequence is CASSMLQGAGRTEAFF. The DNA for the CDR3 is TGTGCCAGTAGTATGCTACAGGGGGCTGGCCGCACTGAAGCTTTCTTT. The genes are TRBV19 and TRBJ1-1; 9 positions match TRBD1. Trimming at V came to 3 bases and at J to 4 bases, leaving 9 bases not matched to a gene. The CDR3 consists of 16 residues. The germline gives CDR1 LNHDA, CDR2 SQIVND (reference sequence).

The J gene is TRBJ2-7, the V gene TRBV5-6; D gene unclear. The germline V gene encodes CDR1 SGHDT and CDR2 YYEEEE. The CDR3 totals 14 residues. With 6 bases removed from V and 5 bases from J, the gap between germline ends came to 18 bases. The CDR3: CASKSGLLRDEQYF. As DNA, the CDR3 is TGTGCCAGCAAGAGTGGCCTCCTTAGGGACGAGCAGTACTTC.

This clone was detected only a few times. The chain links TRBV7-8 to TRBJ2-6; TRBD1 is a possible D gene (6 bases). Germline V gene sequence: CDR1 SGHVS, CDR2 FQNEAQ. The CDR3 covers 16 residues. With 5 bases removed from V and 0 bases from J, the gap between germline ends came to 11 bases. The chain's CDR3 is CASSLRTASGANVLTF. CDR3 nucleotide sequence: TGTGCCAGCAGCCTCCGGACAGCCTCTGGGGCCAACGTCCTGACTTTC.

The V call is TRBV27, the J call TRBJ2-7; 12 nucleotides match TRBD2. This CDR3 has 19 amino acids. The germline V gene encodes CDR1 MNHEY and CDR2 SMNVEV (reference sequence). Unmatched junction bases numbered 14, after V lost 5 bases and J lost 0 bases. The CDR3 coding sequence is TGTGCCAGCAGTCCCCTCTTTACCGGGACTAGCGGGTACTCCTACGAGCAGTACTTC. Amino acids: CASSPLFTGTSGYSYEQYF.

V usage is TRBV9 and J usage is TRBJ2-7, with TRBD1 as a possible D gene (5 bases). V gave up 5 bases and J gave up 3 bases, with 12 bases separating them. This CDR3 is 13 amino acids long. Germline V gene sequence: CDR1 SGDLS, CDR2 YYNGEE. CDR3 region: CASSARVDYEQYF. The DNA for the CDR3 is TGTGCCAGCAGTGCCAGGGTCGACTACGAGCAGTACTTC.

This clone has only a few counts. V usage is TRBV5-6 and J usage is TRBJ2-7; 7 bases are shared with TRBD2. Germline lookup yields CDR1 SGHDT and CDR2 YYEEEE. Trimming cost V 4 bases and J 3 bases; bases outside gene matches: 10. This CDR3 is built from 15 residues. This CDR3 is CASSVGGMKLYEQYF. In nucleotides, the CDR3 is TGTGCCAGCAGCGTCGGGGGGATGAAACTCTACGAGCAGTACTTC.

The chain has TRBV29-1 and TRBJ2-2; TRBD1 might be the D (5 bases). The CDR3 loop spans 14 amino acids. Germline CDR1 reads SQVTM; CDR2 reads ANQGSEA. The V end lost 3 bases, the J end lost 1 base, and 9 bases lay between the germline ends. The CDR3: CSVDPTENTGELFF. CDR3 nucleotide sequence: TGCAGCGTTGATCCGACAGAGAACACCGGGGAGCTGTTTTTT.

The CDR3 here is CASTTLSGSSPFEQYF. The CDR3 nucleotides are TGTGCCAGCACCACGCTAAGCGGTAGTTCCCCGTTCGAGCAGTACTTC. This rearrangement joins TRBV27 to TRBJ2-7; D is perhaps TRBD2 (5 bases). CDR3 length: 16 residues. Trimming pared 7 bases from V and 6 bases from J, leaving 25 bases between. The germline CDR1 and CDR2 sequences are MNHEY and SMNVEV (reference sequence).

The V and J genes are TRBV28 and TRBJ2-2; TRBD1 is a possible D gene (5 bases). V was shortened by 7 bases and J by 1 base, with 16 bases between the two germline ends. The CDR3 covers 16 residues. The V gene's germline CDR1 is MDHEN and CDR2 SYDVKM. Written as DNA, the CDR3 is TGTGCCAGCACCCCCAGGCCAGGGAAGAACACCGGGGAGCTGTTTTTT. This encodes CASTPRPGKNTGELFF.

This clone was detected a few times. CDR3 in DNA: TGTGCCAGCAGCTTGGCCGGGTGGGAGGGAAAACTGTTTTTT. Amino acid sequence: CASSLAGWEGKLFF. The rearrangement uses TRBV5-4 and TRBJ1-4; D remains unclear. The CDR3 spans 14 residues. Germline CDR1 SGHNT, CDR2 YYREEE (reference sequence). Trimming pared 0 bases from V and 10 bases from J, leaving 13 bases between.

A single count supports this clone. This rearrangement joins TRBV20-1 to TRBJ2-1; D is unclear. The V and J ends lost 5 bases and 7 bases respectively, with 9 bases between them. Germline CDR1 and CDR2: DFQATT and SNEGSKA (reference sequence). This CDR3 spans 11 amino acids. As DNA, the CDR3 is TGCAGTGCTTTCAGTTGGAATGAGCAGTTCTTC. Translated, it gives CSAFSWNEQFF.

V gene TRBV28 combines with J gene TRBJ2-5, with a weak D call TRBD1 (6 bases). Germline values: CDR1 MDHEN, CDR2 SYDVKM. V gave up 5 bases and J gave up 14 bases, with 18 bases separating them. CDR3 length: 12 residues. The CDR3 DNA reads TGTGCCAGCAGTCTACCTACAGGGTTCGGATACTTC. Its protein is CASSLPTGFGYF.

This clone was seen more than once but under ten times. V and J are TRBV29-1 and TRBJ1-2; 8 positions agree with TRBD1. Losses at the gene ends were 0 bases for V and 0 bases for J; bases not matched to a gene: 6. The CDR3 contains 16 residues. Germline lookup yields CDR1 SQVTM and CDR2 ANQGSEA. CDR3 sequence (DNA): TGCAGCGTTGAAGACTCCTGGACAGGGTCTAACTATGGCTACACCTTC. It is translated as CSVEDSWTGSNYGYTF.

This chain uses TRBV7-3 with TRBJ2-1, with a weak D call TRBD1 (6 bases). The germline CDR1 and CDR2 sequences are SGHTA and FQGTGA. V was trimmed by 4 bases and J by 8 bases, leaving 15 bases between them. This CDR3 contains 14 residues. The CDR3 protein is CASSSFSGVDEQFF. In DNA form, the CDR3 reads TGTGCCAGCAGCTCGTTCTCAGGGGTGGATGAGCAGTTCTTC.

The chain combines TRBV5-1 with TRBJ2-1; D is unresolved. The germline V gene encodes CDR1 SGHRS and CDR2 YFSETQ. The V end lost 0 bases, the J end lost 7 bases, and 8 bases lay between the germline ends. The CDR3 covers 13 residues. Here the CDR3 DNA reads TGCGCCAGCAGCTTGGCCAATGGGAATGAGCAGTTCTTC. Protein product: CASSLANGNEQFF.

This rearrangement joins TRBV5-1 to TRBJ2-7, with 8 positions matching TRBD2. Germline V gives CDR1 SGHRS, CDR2 YFSETQ. V trimming: 4 bases; J trimming: 2 bases; junction bases outside the gene matches: 5. The CDR3 is made up of 14 amino acids. DNA of the CDR3: TGCGCCAGCAGCCCGACTAGCGTAACCTACGAGCAGTACTTC. It encodes CASSPTSVTYEQYF.